This T cell receptor beta chain was retrieved from a study of vaccination and CD4 T cells after COVID-19. Study information: Convalescent donors: six male, four female; seven Caucasian, two Asian, one multiracial, two Hispanic. Once diagnosed, patients had post-COVID samples drawn a median approximately 100 days later (range 35 to 161).

The Oncomine TCR Beta short-read assay was what sequenced the DNA obtained from cultured CD4+ T cells. TCRdb used MiXCR to reprocess the PCR reads, holding one entry per CDR3 protein. Of approximately 12,000 distinct CDR3 sequences detected, about 30% appear once; the ten largest clones hold about 20%. CDR1 is ENHRY and CDR2 is SYGVKD in the germline V gene. V dropped 3 bases and J dropped 5 bases, with 14 bases sitting between them. This CDR3 region has 15 residues. The sample's treatment: approximately 10-day PBMC culture with coronavirus spike peptide pools or control peptides (ViraFEST assay). ViraFEST used peptide pools to expand antigen-specific T cells, then sequenced TCRs. Peptide pools at 10 ug/ml and IL-2 at roughly 9.8 IU/ml were added to cultures of around 1.9 million PBMCs per well. This clonotype was detected only a few times. The antigen is unknown.

This chain uses TRBV10-3 with TRBJ2-1; D might be TRBD2 (7 bases). The receptor was derived from a human donor with COVID-19. Sequenced sample: cultured CD4+ T cells from blood. The CDR3 DNA follows: TGTGCCATCAGTGAAGGGGGGGCTTTAGACAATGAGCAGTTCTTC. Translation: CAISEGGALDNEQFF.